The clone carrying this TCR beta chain was detected only a few times. These data come from a study of blood T cell repertoires in COVID-19. Original handling: Reference gene primer amplification gave nucleated cell count estimates. This table comes from immunoSEQ multiplex PCR, and its TCRdb copy is limited to in-frame clones, with some not included. D and trimming were read from the DNA, whereas the V and J calls and clone size are those reported in that table. Of some 220,000 clones in the sample, about 86% were seen once. The receptor was isolated from a woman in her thirties or forties with acute COVID-19. The sample was PBMCs or T cells enriched from blood (not recorded which).

The CDR3 DNA follows: TGTGCCAGCAGCGTAGCCCTTCCGGGACAGGGAACCGGGGAGCTGTTTTTT. Amino acids: CASSVALPGQGTGELFF. The J gene is TRBJ2-2, the V gene TRBV9; 9 nucleotides line up with TRBD1. Germline V gene sequence: CDR1 SGDLS, CDR2 YYNGEE. V lost 0 bases to trimming and J lost 5 bases; unmatched junction nucleotides: 8. The CDR3 runs 17 residues.